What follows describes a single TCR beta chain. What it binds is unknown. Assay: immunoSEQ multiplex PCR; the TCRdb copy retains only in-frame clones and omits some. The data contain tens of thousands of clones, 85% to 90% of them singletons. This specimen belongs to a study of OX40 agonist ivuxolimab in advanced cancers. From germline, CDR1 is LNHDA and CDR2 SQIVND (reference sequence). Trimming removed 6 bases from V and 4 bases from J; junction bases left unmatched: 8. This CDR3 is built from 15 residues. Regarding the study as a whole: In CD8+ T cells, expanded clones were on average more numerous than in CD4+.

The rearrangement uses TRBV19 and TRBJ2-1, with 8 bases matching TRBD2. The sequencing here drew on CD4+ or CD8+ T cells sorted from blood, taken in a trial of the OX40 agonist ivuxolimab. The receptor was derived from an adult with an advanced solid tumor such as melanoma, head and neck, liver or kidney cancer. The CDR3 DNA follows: TGTGCCAGTAGACCCGGAACTAGCGGATACAATGAGCAGTTCTTC. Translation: CASRPGTSGYNEQFF.